These 5 T cell receptor beta chains came from one sample sequenced in a study of OX40 agonist ivuxolimab in advanced cancers. Profiled with immunoSEQ multiplex PCR; TCRdb holds only in-frame clones, not every one. The profile shows about 87,000 clones, more than 75% of them singletons. The specimen comprised CD4+ or CD8+ T cells sorted from blood, sampled in a trial of the OX40 agonist ivuxolimab. These receptors were collected from an adult with an advanced solid tumor such as melanoma, head and neck, liver or kidney cancer.

The chain recombines TRBV4-2 with TRBJ2-5, with D perhaps TRBD1 (5 bases). Germline loops: CDR1 LGHNA, CDR2 YNFKEQ. The V end was cut by 0 bases, the J end by 3 bases, with 17 bases between. CDR3 length: 17 amino acids. The CDR3 loop reads CASSQDKGQGGKETQYF. The CDR3 nucleotides are TGTGCCAGCAGCCAAGATAAAGGGCAGGGTGGCAAAGAGACCCAGTACTTC.

The chain combines TRBV11-3 with TRBJ2-1, with 8 positions matching TRBD2. Germline V gene lookup returns CDR1 SGHNT and CDR2 YENEEA. Losses at the gene ends were 1 base for V and 4 bases for J; bases not matched to a gene: 3. The CDR3 loop spans 15 amino acids. CDR3: CASSLAAGGYNEQFF. The CDR3 bases are TGTGCCAGCAGCTTAGCTGCGGGAGGTTACAATGAGCAGTTCTTC.

The CDR3 protein is CASSLPTDTQYF. CDR3 sequence (DNA): TGTGCCAGCAGCCTCCCGACAGATACGCAGTATTTT. V and J are TRBV2 and TRBJ2-3, with D unresolved. Trimming cost V 6 bases and J 3 bases, with 7 bases left between them. Germline loops: CDR1 SNHLY, CDR2 FYNNEI. CDR3 length equals 12 residues. Drawing the rest from reference TRBV2 and TRBJ2-3, the complete variable domain is EPEVTQTPSHQVTQMGQEVILRCVPISNHLYFYWYRQILGQKVEFLVSFYNNEISEKSEIFDDQFSVERPDGSNFTLKIRSTKLEDSAMYFCASSLPTDTQYFGPGTRLTVL.

The chain uses TRBV6-5 and TRBJ2-3; D ambiguous. CDR1 and CDR2 (germline): MNHEY, SVGAGI. The CDR3 covers 13 residues. Trimming stripped 6 bases from V and 14 bases from J, with 21 bases between. The CDR3 sequence is CASSPTAPAGSYF. The CDR3 nucleotides are TGTGCCAGCAGCCCCACGGCCCCCGCCGGGTCGTATTTT.

The chain recombines TRBV18 with TRBJ2-1; TRBD1 matches 7 bases. CDR3 length: 11 amino acids. V shed 6 bases and J 13 bases; nucleotides not matched to a gene: 6. Germline values: CDR1 KGHSH, CDR2 LQKENI. CDR3 sequence (DNA): TGTGCCAGCTCGCCCACAGGGGCCCAGTTCTTC. This sequence encodes CASSPTGAQFF.